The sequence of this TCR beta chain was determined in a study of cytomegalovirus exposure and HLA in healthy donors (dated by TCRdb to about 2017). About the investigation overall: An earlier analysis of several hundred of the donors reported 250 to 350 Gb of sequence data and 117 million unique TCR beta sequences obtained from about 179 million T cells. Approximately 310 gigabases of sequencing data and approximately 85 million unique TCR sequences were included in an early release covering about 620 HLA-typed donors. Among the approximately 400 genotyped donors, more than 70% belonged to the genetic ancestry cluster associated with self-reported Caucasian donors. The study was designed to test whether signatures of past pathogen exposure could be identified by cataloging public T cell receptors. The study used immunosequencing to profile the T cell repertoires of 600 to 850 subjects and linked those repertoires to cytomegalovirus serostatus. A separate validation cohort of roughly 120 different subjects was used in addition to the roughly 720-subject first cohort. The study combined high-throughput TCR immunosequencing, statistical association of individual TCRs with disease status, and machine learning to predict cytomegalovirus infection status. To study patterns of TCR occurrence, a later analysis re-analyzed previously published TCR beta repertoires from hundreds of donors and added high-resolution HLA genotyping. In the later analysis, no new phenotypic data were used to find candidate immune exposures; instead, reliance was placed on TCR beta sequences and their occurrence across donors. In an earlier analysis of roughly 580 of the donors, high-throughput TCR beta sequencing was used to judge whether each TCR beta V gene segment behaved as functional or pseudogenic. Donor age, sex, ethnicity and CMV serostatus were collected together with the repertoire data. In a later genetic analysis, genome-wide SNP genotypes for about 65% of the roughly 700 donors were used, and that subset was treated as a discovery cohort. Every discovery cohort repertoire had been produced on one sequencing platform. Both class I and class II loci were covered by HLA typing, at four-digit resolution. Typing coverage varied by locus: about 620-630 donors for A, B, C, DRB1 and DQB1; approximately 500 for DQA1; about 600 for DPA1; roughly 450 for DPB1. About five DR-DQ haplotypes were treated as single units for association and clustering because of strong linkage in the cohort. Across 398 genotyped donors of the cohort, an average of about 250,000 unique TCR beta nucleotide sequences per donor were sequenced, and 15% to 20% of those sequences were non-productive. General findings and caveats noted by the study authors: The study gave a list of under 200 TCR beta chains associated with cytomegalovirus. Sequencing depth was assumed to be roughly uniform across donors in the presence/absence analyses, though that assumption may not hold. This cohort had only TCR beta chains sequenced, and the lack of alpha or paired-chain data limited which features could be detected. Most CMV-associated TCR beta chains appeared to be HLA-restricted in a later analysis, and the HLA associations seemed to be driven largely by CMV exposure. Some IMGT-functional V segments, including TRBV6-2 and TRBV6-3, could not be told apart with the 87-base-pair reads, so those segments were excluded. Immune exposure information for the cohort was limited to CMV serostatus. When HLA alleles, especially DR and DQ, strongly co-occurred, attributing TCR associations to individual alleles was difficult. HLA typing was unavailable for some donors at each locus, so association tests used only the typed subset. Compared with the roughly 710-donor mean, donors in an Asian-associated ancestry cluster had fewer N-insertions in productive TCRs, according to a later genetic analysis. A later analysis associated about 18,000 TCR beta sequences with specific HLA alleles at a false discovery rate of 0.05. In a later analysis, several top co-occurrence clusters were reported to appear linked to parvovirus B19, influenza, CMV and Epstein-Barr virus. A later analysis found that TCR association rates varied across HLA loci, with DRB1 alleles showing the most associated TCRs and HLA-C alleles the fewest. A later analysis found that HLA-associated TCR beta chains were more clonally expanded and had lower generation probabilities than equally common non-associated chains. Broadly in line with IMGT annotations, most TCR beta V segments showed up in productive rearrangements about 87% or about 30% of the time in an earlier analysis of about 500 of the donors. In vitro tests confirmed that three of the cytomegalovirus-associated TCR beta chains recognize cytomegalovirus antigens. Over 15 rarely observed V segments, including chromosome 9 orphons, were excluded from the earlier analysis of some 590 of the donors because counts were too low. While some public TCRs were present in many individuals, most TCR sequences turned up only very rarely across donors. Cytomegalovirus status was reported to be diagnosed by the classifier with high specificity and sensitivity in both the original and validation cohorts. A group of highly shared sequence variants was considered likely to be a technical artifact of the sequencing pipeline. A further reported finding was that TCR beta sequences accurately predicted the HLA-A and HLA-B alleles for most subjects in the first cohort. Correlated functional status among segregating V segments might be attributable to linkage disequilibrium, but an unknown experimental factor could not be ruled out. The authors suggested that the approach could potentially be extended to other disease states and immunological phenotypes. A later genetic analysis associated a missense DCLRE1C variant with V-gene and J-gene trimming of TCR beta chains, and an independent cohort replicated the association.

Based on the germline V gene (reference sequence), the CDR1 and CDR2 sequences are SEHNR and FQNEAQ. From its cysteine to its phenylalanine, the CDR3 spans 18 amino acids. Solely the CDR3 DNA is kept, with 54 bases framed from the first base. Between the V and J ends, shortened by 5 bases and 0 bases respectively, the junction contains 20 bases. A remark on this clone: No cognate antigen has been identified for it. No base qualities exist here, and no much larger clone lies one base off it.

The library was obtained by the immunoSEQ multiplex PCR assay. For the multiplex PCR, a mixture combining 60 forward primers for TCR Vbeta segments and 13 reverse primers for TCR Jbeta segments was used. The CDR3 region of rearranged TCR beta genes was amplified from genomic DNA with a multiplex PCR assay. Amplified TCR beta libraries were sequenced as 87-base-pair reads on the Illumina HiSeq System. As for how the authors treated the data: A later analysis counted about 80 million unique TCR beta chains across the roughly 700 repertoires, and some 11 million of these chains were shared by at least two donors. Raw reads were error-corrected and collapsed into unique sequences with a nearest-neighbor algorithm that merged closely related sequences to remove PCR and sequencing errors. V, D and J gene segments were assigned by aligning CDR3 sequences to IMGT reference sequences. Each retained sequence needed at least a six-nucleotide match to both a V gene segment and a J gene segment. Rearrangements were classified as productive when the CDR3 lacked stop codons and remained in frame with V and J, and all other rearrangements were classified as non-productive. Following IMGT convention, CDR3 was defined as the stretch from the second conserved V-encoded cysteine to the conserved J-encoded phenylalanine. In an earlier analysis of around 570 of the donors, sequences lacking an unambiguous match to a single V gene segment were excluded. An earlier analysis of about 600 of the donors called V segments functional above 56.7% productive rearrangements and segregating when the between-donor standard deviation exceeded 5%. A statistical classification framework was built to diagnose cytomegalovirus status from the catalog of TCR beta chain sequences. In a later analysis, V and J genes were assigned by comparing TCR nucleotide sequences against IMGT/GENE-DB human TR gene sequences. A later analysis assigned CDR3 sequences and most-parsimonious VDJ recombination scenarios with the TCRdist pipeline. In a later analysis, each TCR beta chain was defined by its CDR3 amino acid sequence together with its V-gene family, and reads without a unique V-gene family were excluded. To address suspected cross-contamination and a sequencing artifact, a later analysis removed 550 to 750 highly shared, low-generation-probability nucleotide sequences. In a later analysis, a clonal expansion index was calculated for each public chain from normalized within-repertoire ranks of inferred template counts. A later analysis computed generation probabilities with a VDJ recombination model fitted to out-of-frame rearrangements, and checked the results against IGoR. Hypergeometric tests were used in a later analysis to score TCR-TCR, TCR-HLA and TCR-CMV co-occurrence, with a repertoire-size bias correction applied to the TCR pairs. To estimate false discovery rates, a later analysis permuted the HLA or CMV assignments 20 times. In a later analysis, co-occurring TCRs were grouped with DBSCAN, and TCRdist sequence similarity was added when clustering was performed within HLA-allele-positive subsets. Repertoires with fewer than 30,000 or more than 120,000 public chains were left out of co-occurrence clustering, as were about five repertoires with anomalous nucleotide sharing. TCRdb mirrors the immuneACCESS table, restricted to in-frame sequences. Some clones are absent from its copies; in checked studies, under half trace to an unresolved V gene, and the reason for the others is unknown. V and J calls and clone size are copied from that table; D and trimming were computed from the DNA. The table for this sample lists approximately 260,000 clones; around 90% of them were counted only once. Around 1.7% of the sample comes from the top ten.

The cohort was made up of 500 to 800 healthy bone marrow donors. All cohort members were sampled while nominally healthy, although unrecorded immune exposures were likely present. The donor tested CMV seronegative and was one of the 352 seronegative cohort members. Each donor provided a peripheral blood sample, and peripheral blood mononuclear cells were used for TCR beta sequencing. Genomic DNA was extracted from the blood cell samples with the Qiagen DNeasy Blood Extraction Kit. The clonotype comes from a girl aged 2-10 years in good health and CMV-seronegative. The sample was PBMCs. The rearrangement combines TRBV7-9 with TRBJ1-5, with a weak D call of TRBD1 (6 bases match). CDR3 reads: CASSLTAGTPSSNQPQHF. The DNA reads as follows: TGTGCCAGCAGCCTAACTGCCGGGACACCCAGTAGCAATCAGCCCCAGCATTTT.